Below are 22 T cell receptor beta chains sequenced from a single sample in a study of T cell repertoires in breast cancer. The expanded emulsion RT-PCR method captured paired alpha and beta chains from CD8+ T cells. A second nested PCR with blocking oligonucleotides suppressed unpaired genes. TCRdb itself ran the emulsion pairing reads through MiXCR, one entry per CDR3 protein. The sample yields about 40,000 distinct CDR3 sequences, about 41% seen once. Material for sequencing was CD8+ T cells. These receptors were taken from a pool of human donors with breast cancer or a healthy control (not recorded which).

The chain combines TRBV5-1 with TRBJ2-1; 8 positions agree with TRBD2. CDR3 length: 18 amino acids. Trimming cost V 4 bases and J 0 bases; bases outside gene matches: 12. CDR1 and CDR2 (germline): SGHRS, YFSETQ. CDR3 in amino acids: CASSPGGDLFSSYNEQFF. CDR3 coding DNA: TGCGCCAGCAGCCCGGGAGGGGACCTCTTTAGCTCCTACAATGAGCAGTTCTTC. Full variable domain (remainder filled in from reference TRBV5-1 and TRBJ2-1): KAGVTQTPRYLIKTRGQQVTLSCSPISGHRSVSWYQQTPGQGLQFLFEYFSETQRNKGNFPGRFSGRQFSNSRSEMNVSTLELGDSALYLCASSPGGDLFSSYNEQFFGPGTRLTVL.

This clonotype appeared a few times. The rearrangement uses TRBV18 and TRBJ2-7, with TRBD2 identical over 10 bases. The CDR3 loop spans 13 amino acids. The germline CDR1 and CDR2 sequences are KGHSH and LQKENI. The V segment lost 1 base and the J segment 7 bases; nucleotides outside the gene matches: 1. The CDR3 reads CASSPRTSGEQYF. The DNA for the CDR3 is TGTGCCAGCTCACCACGGACTAGCGGAGAGCAGTACTTC.

This clonotype was seen a few times. The chain joins TRBV2 to TRBJ2-3, with D uncertain. V dropped 3 bases and J dropped 0 bases, with 7 bases sitting between them. From germline, CDR1 is SNHLY and CDR2 FYNNEI. This CDR3 has 14 residues. The CDR3 DNA reads as TGTGCCAGCAGTGACGGTATTAGCACAGATACGCAGTATTTT. Protein product: CASSDGISTDTQYF. Variable domain in full (rest from reference TRBV2 and TRBJ2-3): EPEVTQTPSHQVTQMGQEVILRCVPISNHLYFYWYRQILGQKVEFLVSFYNNEISEKSEIFDDQFSVERPDGSNFTLKIRSTKLEDSAMYFCASSDGISTDTQYFGPGTRLTVL.

Here the CDR3 reads CASSLRTGETYGYTF. The CDR3 nucleotides read TGTGCCAGCAGCCTAAGAACGGGGGAAACATATGGCTACACCTTC. The chain has TRBV7-9 and TRBJ1-2; tentatively, D is TRBD1 (5 bases). V dropped 5 bases and J dropped 5 bases, with 18 bases sitting between them. The CDR3 loop spans 15 amino acids. Germline assignment: CDR1 SEHNR and CDR2 FQNEAQ (reference sequence). The variable domain in full, with the rest retrieved from reference TRBV7-9 and TRBJ1-2, is DTGVSQNPRHKITKRGQNVTFRCDPISEHNRLYWYRQTLGQGPEFLTYFQNEAQLEKSRLLSDRFSAERPKGSFSTLEIQRTEQGDSAMYLCASSLRTGETYGYTFGSGTRLTVV.

The chain carries TRBV19 and TRBJ1-6; D is unresolved. Trimming took 3 bases from V and 0 from J, leaving 12 bases between them. Germline CDR1 and CDR2: LNHDA and SQIVND (reference sequence). This CDR3 is built from 17 residues. The CDR3 is CASSIIDGSSYNSPLHF. As DNA, the CDR3 is TGTGCCAGTAGTATTATCGACGGGAGCTCCTATAATTCACCCCTCCACTTT.

The genes are TRBV30 and TRBJ2-3; 7 bases match TRBD2. V lost 7 bases, J lost 0 bases, and 13 bases stayed unmatched. The CDR3 runs 16 residues. Germline CDR1 reads GTSNPN; CDR2 reads SVGIG (reference sequence). The CDR3 DNA follows: TGTGCCTCACCAAAGGCGGCTAGCGGCAGCACAGATACGCAGTATTTT. Amino acid sequence: CASPKAASGSTDTQYF.

This chain uses TRBV6-1 with TRBJ2-7, with D possibly matching TRBD2 (5 bases). The CDR3 sequence is 15 residues long. The V gene lost 6 bases and the J gene lost 3 bases, with 18 bases spanning the gap. CDR1 and CDR2 (germline): MNHNS, SASEGT. CDR3 nucleotide sequence: TGTGCCAGCAGCTCCAACGGGATCGTTGACTACGAGCAGTACTTC. Translated, it gives CASSSNGIVDYEQYF.

V and J are TRBV15 and TRBJ1-1, with 7 bases matching TRBD1. V was pared by 3 bases and J by 1 base, with 5 bases of the junction left unmatched. The germline CDR1 and CDR2 sequences are LNHNV and YYDKDF (reference sequence). The CDR3 contains 15 residues. The CDR3 protein is CATSSDRAGNTEAFF. The CDR3 DNA follows: TGTGCCACCAGCAGCGACAGGGCCGGGAACACTGAAGCTTTCTTT.

J is TRBJ1-6 and V is TRBV28, with a possible D match to TRBD1 (6 bases). The germline V gene has CDR1 MDHEN and CDR2 SYDVKM. The CDR3 length is 14 residues. V lost 9 bases, J lost 9 bases, and 18 bases lay in between. CDR3 sequence: CASRLRGRGSPLHF. The CDR3, as DNA: TGTGCCAGTAGGCTCAGGGGTCGAGGTTCACCCCTCCACTTT.

This clonotype was counted a few times. The rearrangement uses TRBV27 and TRBJ2-3; no definite D call. The CDR3 has 13 residues. Germline assignment: CDR1 MNHEY and CDR2 SMNVEV (reference sequence). V dropped 8 bases and J dropped 2 bases, with 11 bases sitting between them. The CDR3: CASGRDVTDTQYF. In DNA form, the CDR3 reads TGTGCCAGCGGAAGGGATGTCACAGATACGCAGTATTTT.

To note about this clonotype: It may be a read error: a sequence one base away is much more abundant. The rearrangement joins TRBV20-1 to TRBJ2-1, with D maybe TRBD1 (6 bases). Germline-derived CDR1 and CDR2 are DFQATT and SNEGSKA (reference sequence). The CDR3 length is 14 residues. DNA for the CDR3: TGCAGTGCTAGCAGGGGCAGCTCCTACAATGAGCAGCTCTTC. Translation: CSASRGSSYNEQLF.

This clonotype is judged medium-sized. This chain joins TRBV6-1 and TRBJ2-1; D is unresolved. V lost 6 bases and J lost 0, with 9 bases in between. The CDR3 loop spans 14 amino acids. Germline V gene sequence: CDR1 MNHNS, CDR2 SASEGT. The CDR3 sequence: CASRLYSSYNEQFF. The DNA for the CDR3 is TGTGCCAGCAGATTATACAGCTCCTACAATGAGCAGTTCTTC.

This clonotype has just one count. The V call is TRBV20-1, the J call TRBJ2-1, with 8 bases lining up with TRBD1. Looked up from germline, CDR1 is DFQATT and CDR2 is SNEGSKA (reference sequence). The junction had 14 bases not matched to a gene; V was cut back by 1 base and J by 3 bases. This CDR3 region has 18 residues. The CDR3 sequence is CSARGDRIGLDGYNEQFF. In DNA, the CDR3 is TGCAGTGCTAGAGGGGACAGGATAGGACTCGATGGCTACAATGAGCAGTTCTTC.

The chain is built from TRBV19 and TRBJ1-1, with D unclear. The germline CDR1 and CDR2 sequences are LNHDA and SQIVND (reference sequence). The CDR3 has 14 residues. V lost 4 bases, J lost 5 bases, and 14 bases lay in between. Written as DNA, the CDR3 is TGTGCCAGTAGTACGGGAGCTACATTGACTGAAGCTTTCTTT. As protein: CASSTGATLTEAFF.

The chain's CDR3 is CASSSNLRDIQYF. In DNA, the CDR3 is TGTGCCAGCAGCTCCAACCTTCGGGACATTCAGTACTTC. The chain employs TRBV14 and TRBJ2-4; D is uncertain. The CDR3 contains 13 residues. Trimming removed 5 bases at V and 8 bases at J, with 13 bases between. Germline-derived CDR1 and CDR2 are SGHDN and FVKESK.

For this clonotype: This may come from a read error, since a much larger clone is one base off. The CDR3 nucleotides are TGTGCCAGCAGTCTACGATCAGGGAAAAAGACCCAGTACTTC. Amino acids: CASSLRSGKKTQYF. The chain carries TRBV27 and TRBJ2-5; a weak D match, TRBD1 (5 bases). Germline values: CDR1 MNHEY, CDR2 SMNVEV (reference sequence). CDR3 length equals 14 residues. V lost 5 bases, J lost 6 bases, and 16 bases lay in between.

This clonotype was picked up a small number of times. The gene calls are TRBV3-1 and TRBJ2-5; 7 nucleotides agree with TRBD1. The CDR3 is 13 residues long. The V segment lost 2 bases and the J segment 5 bases; nucleotides outside the gene matches: 2. Per the germline V gene, CDR1 is LGHDT and CDR2 is YNNKEL (reference sequence). This chain's CDR3 is CASSQMTGETQYF. CDR3 bases: TGTGCCAGCAGCCAAATGACAGGGGAGACCCAGTACTTC.

This clonotype was observed a few times. The rearrangement uses TRBV20-1 and TRBJ2-3, with 7 bases fitting TRBD1. This CDR3 has 15 amino acids. The germline V gene encodes CDR1 DFQATT and CDR2 SNEGSKA (reference sequence). Trimming removed 5 bases from V and 3 bases from J; junction bases left unmatched: 11. CDR3 loop: CSAQNGQARTDTQYF. The CDR3 DNA follows: TGCAGTGCTCAAAATGGACAGGCACGGACAGATACGCAGTATTTT.

As regards this clonotype: The CDR3 end shows no conserved phenylalanine or tryptophan, and so a read error is likely. The rearrangement joins TRBV5-1 to TRBJ1-1, with D possibly being TRBD1 (5 bases). The germline V and J ends were trimmed by 7 bases and 4 bases, with 14 bases remaining between them. The length of the CDR3 is 13 residues. The germline CDR1 and CDR2 sequences are SGHRS and YFSETQ. The CDR3 DNA reads as TGCGCCAGCCGAGACAGACCGGCCACTGAAGCTTTCCTT. Translated, it gives CASRDRPATEAFL.

CDR3 protein: CASTRLSTDTQYF. CDR3 sequence (DNA): TGTGCCAGCACACGACTTAGCACAGATACGCAGTATTTT. The chain joins TRBV28 to TRBJ2-3; D gene unclear. CDR3 length: 13 residues. Germline V gene lookup returns CDR1 MDHEN and CDR2 SYDVKM. V lost 7 bases and J 0 bases, leaving 8 bases between the germline ends.

The chain uses TRBV30 and TRBJ2-7; D possibly corresponds to TRBD2 (5 bases). Germline values: CDR1 GTSNPN, CDR2 SVGIG (reference sequence). V lost 2 bases, J lost 2 bases, and 10 bases lay in between. CDR3 size: 13 residues. The CDR3 region is CAWSPGITYEQYF. Here the CDR3 DNA reads TGTGCCTGGAGTCCCGGGATAACCTACGAGCAGTACTTC.

This chain joins TRBV18 and TRBJ1-1; D is ambiguous. The CDR3 sequence is 15 residues long. V lost 1 base to trimming and J lost 0 bases, with 9 bases between them. CDR1 is KGHSH and CDR2 is LQKENI in the germline V gene. The CDR3 reads CASSPQVGLNTEAFF. In DNA, the CDR3 is TGTGCCAGCTCACCACAGGTCGGCCTGAACACTGAAGCTTTCTTT. The full variable domain, with the rest looked up from reference TRBV18 and TRBJ1-1, is NAGVMQNPRHLVRRRGQEARLRCSPMKGHSHVYWYRQLPEEGLKFMVYLQKENIIDESGMPKERFSAEFPKEGPSILRIQQVVRGDSAAYFCASSPQVGLNTEAFFGQGTRLTVV.